This TCR beta chain originates from a study of neurological immune-mediated disorders. Germline assignment: CDR1 SGHRS and CDR2 YFSETQ. This CDR3 contains 16 residues. The ends were cut back, 0 bases at V and 2 bases at J, with 11 bases in the middle. Ten or more counts support this clonotype. The study drew its healthy controls from blood bank volunteers in Maryland, USA. TCRdb itself ran the 5' RACE reads through MiXCR, one entry per CDR3 protein. The sample holds under 50,000 distinct CDR3 sequences, roughly 26% seen once. This TCR was recovered from a woman aged 70-85 years in good health. The chain has TRBV5-1 and TRBJ1-4; no clear D gene. Sequencing used PBMCs. The CDR3 nucleotides are TGCGCCAGCAGCTTGGGGGGTTTCTCGACTAATGAAAAACTGTTTTTT. This encodes CASSLGGFSTNEKLFF.